Below, 13 T cell receptor beta chains from the same sample are listed, as sequenced in a study of T cells in Graves' hyperthyroidism and ophthalmopathy. RNA transcripts yielded amplified TCR beta CDR3 regions. The TCR CDR3 was amplified in a first-round RT-PCR using the HTBI primer set. TCRdb reprocessed the multiplex PCR reads via MiXCR and lists one record per CDR3 protein. The sample consists of about 380,000 distinct CDR3 sequences, approximately 14% of them appearing once. Sequencing was done on a sample of blood. The receptors originated from a woman aged 60-75 years with Graves' hyperthyroidism.

There are many counts of this clonotype. This chain links TRBV10-3 with TRBJ1-2; 9 bases line up with TRBD1. The CDR3 totals 14 residues. The V gene's germline CDR1 is ENHRY and CDR2 SYGVKD. After removal of 6 bases from V and 7 bases from J, the junction contained 9 bases not matched to a gene. The CDR3 spells CAISRDRADSGYTF. The DNA for the CDR3 is TGTGCCATCAGCAGGGACAGGGCTGATTCTGGCTACACCTTC.

This chain's CDR3 is CASSLVRGTRETQYF. Here the CDR3 DNA reads TGTGCCAGCAGCTTAGTACGCGGGACGAGGGAGACCCAGTACTTC. The chain has TRBV11-2 and TRBJ2-5; the D gene is possibly TRBD2 (6 bases). The CDR3 has 15 amino acids. Trimming stripped 1 base from V and 5 bases from J, with 14 bases between. From germline, CDR1 is SGHAT and CDR2 FQNNGV.

The sample holds a few counts of this clonotype. The chain recombines TRBV20-1 with TRBJ1-3; tentatively, D is TRBD1 (5 bases). The V end lost 4 bases, the J end lost 4 bases, and 20 bases lay between the germline ends. Germline CDR1 reads DFQATT; CDR2 reads SNEGSKA (reference sequence). The CDR3 runs 16 residues. The CDR3 reads CSAITRVGSRGNTIYF. The DNA for the CDR3 is TGCAGTGCTATAACCAGGGTGGGGTCGCGAGGAAACACCATATATTTT.

In this sample, this clonotype turned up many times. The CDR3 protein is CASSEAVGETQYF. The CDR3 region has the DNA TGTGCCAGCAGTGAGGCGGTAGGGGAGACCCAGTACTTC. The chain links TRBV2 to TRBJ2-5; D unresolved. Per germline, CDR1 SNHLY and CDR2 FYNNEI. The CDR3 spans 13 residues. The V gene lost 3 bases and the J gene lost 5 bases, with 10 bases spanning the gap.

This clonotype was picked up many times. The rearrangement joins TRBV10-3 to TRBJ2-3, with 7 positions matching TRBD1. J lost 6 bases, V lost 3 bases, and 12 bases had no gene match. Germline V gives CDR1 ENHRY, CDR2 SYGVKD. This CDR3 has 16 amino acids. The CDR3 here is CAISDPGTARSDTQYF. CDR3 bases: TGTGCCATCAGTGACCCCGGGACAGCCAGATCCGATACGCAGTATTTT.

The table lists this clonotype with a few counts. A read error may explain this, as a much larger clone is one base away. This chain links TRBV7-2 with TRBJ2-1; D may be TRBD2 (5 bases). This CDR3 has 12 residues. Germline CDR1 and CDR2: SGHTA and FQGNSA. This CDR3 is CANSPSMGEQFF. CDR3 DNA: TGTGCCAACAGCCCTAGCATGGGCGAGCAGTTCTTC. Full variable domain (rest looked up from reference TRBV7-2 and TRBJ2-1): GAGVSQSPSNKVTEKGKDVELRCDPISGHTALYWYRQSLGQGLEFLIYFQGNSAPDKSGLPSDRFSAERTGGSVSTLTIQRTQQEDSAVYLCANSPSMGEQFFGPGTRLTVL.

J is TRBJ1-2 and V is TRBV19; no firm D call. The CDR3 is 11 residues long. CDR1 LNHDA and CDR2 SQIVND come from the germline V gene (reference sequence). Trimming shortened V by 8 bases and J by 5 bases, and 9 bases separated the two germline ends. CDR3 DNA sequence: TGTGCCAGTCGGAGCCTATATGGCTACACCTTC. This encodes CASRSLYGYTF.

This clonotype was recorded at least ten times. This chain joins TRBV5-1 and TRBJ1-5; D is unclear. The CDR3 sequence is 13 residues long. V lost 0 bases to trimming and J lost 4 bases, with 5 bases between them. The germline CDR1 and CDR2 sequences are SGHRS and YFSETQ. The CDR3 loop reads CASSLDVNQPQHF. The CDR3 DNA is TGCGCCAGCAGCTTGGACGTAAATCAGCCCCAGCATTTT.

In its sample, this clonotype was seen a few times. This chain joins TRBV10-3 and TRBJ1-1; possibly TRBD1 for D (6 bases). The CDR3 runs to 15 residues. Trimming shortened V by 4 bases and J by 0 bases, and 12 bases separated the two germline ends. CDR1 and CDR2 from the germline V gene are ENHRY and SYGVKD. CDR3 DNA sequence: TGTGCCATCAGTGTTGACAGGAGTATGAACACTGAAGCTTTCTTT. This gives the protein CAISVDRSMNTEAFF.

This clonotype was seen many times. The V call is TRBV11-1, the J call TRBJ2-1; D is ambiguous. CDR3 length: 16 residues. The V gene lost 5 bases and the J gene lost 0 bases, with 14 bases spanning the gap. Germline V gene sequence: CDR1 SGHAT, CDR2 FQDESV (reference sequence). The CDR3 sequence is CASSAHLFGSYNEQFF. CDR3 DNA sequence: TGTGCCAGCAGCGCCCACCTATTTGGCTCCTACAATGAGCAGTTCTTC.

In this sample, this clonotype turned up a few times. The chain uses TRBV9 and TRBJ2-7; the D is unclear. V dropped 4 bases and J dropped 0 bases, with 11 bases sitting between them. This CDR3 is built from 14 residues. CDR1 SGDLS and CDR2 YYNGEE come from the germline V gene. CDR3 sequence (DNA): TGTGCCAGCAGCCCCCGCAGCGACTCCTACGAGCAGTACTTC. It codes for CASSPRSDSYEQYF. Full variable domain (rest looked up from reference TRBV9 and TRBJ2-7): DSGVTQTPKHLITATGQRVTLRCSPRSGDLSVYWYQQSLDQGLQFLIQYYNGEERAKGNILERFSAQQFPDLHSELNLSSLELGDSALYFCASSPRSDSYEQYFGPGTRLTVT.

This clonotype was seen ten or more times. V gene TRBV18 combines with J gene TRBJ1-1, with D possibly TRBD1 on 6 matching bases. Germline lookup yields CDR1 KGHSH and CDR2 LQKENI. V was trimmed by 4 bases and J by 6 bases, leaving 12 bases between them. CDR3 length: 13 residues. CDR3 sequence (DNA): TGTGCCAGCTCACTAACAGGGCTGCCTGAAGCTTTCTTT. As protein: CASSLTGLPEAFF.

This clonotype has a count of ten or more. The V gene is TRBV2, the J gene TRBJ1-5; a possible D gene is TRBD1 (6 bases). The V gene's germline CDR1 is SNHLY and CDR2 FYNNEI. The CDR3 has 14 amino acids. V gave up 6 bases and J gave up 7 bases, with 16 bases separating them. The DNA of the CDR3 is TGTGCCAGCAGCCTCGGCGGGGGGCGACAGCCCCAGCATTTT. Protein: CASSLGGGRQPQHF.